The 14 T cell receptor beta chains below were found in one sample sequenced in a study of spatial heterogeneity in lung cancer. Whole-study findings and limits: Within tumors, counts of expanded alpha and beta TCRs tracked tumor mutation counts.

The antigens for these receptors are not known. Sample time point: sample taken at primary tumor resection. In TCRdb, the 5' RACE reads were re-called with MiXCR into one record per CDR3 protein. Of 18,000 or so distinct CDR3 sequences listed, 6% to 7.5% are singletons. Sequencing used lung tumor tissue, obtained at surgery. All receptors derive from a female donor with early-stage non-small cell lung cancer.

The chain links TRBV29-1 to TRBJ1-1; D may be TRBD1 (5 bases). V lost 4 bases and J 5 bases, leaving 8 bases between the germline ends. CDR3 size: 11 residues. The V gene's germline CDR1 is SQVTM and CDR2 ANQGSEA. CDR3 bases: TGCAGCGTTGGTGGGGGAACTGAAGCTTTCTTT. Amino acids: CSVGGGTEAFF.

This rearrangement joins TRBV6-5 to TRBJ2-1; D not resolved. Between the trimmed V and J ends, which lost 3 bases and 8 bases, there was a span of 14 bases. This CDR3 is built from 14 residues. Germline loops: CDR1 MNHEY, CDR2 SVGAGI. CDR3 sequence (DNA): TGTGCCAGCAGTTATACGTTCGTCGGACATGAGCAGTTCTTC. Translated, it gives CASSYTFVGHEQFF.

The J gene is TRBJ1-4, the V gene TRBV10-3; D call uncertain. Trimming took off 0 bases at V and 8 bases at J, with 4 bases between the two ends. Germline CDR1 is ENHRY and CDR2 is SYGVKD. CDR3 size: 12 residues. In DNA form, the CDR3 reads TGTGCCATCAGTGAGTCGAAAGAAAAACTGTTTTTT. It encodes CAISESKEKLFF.

This clonotype is medium-sized. This chain connects TRBV3-1 to TRBJ1-6; possible D gene TRBD1, 5 bases. The V end was cut by 2 bases, the J end by 8 bases, with 10 bases between. Germline CDR1 and CDR2: LGHDT and YNNKEL (reference sequence). CDR3 length equals 14 residues. The CDR3 coding sequence is TGTGCCAGCAGCCAACTACAGGAGCATTCACCCCTCCACTTT. Amino acids: CASSQLQEHSPLHF. Full variable domain (missing parts from reference TRBV3-1 and TRBJ1-6): DTAVSQTPKYLVTQMGNDKSIKCEQNLGHDTMYWYKQDSKKFLKIMFSYNNKELIINETVPNRFSPKSPDKAHLNLHINSLELGDSAVYFCASSQLQEHSPLHFGNGTRLTVT.

This chain uses TRBV5-1 with TRBJ2-5; TRBD1 agrees at 8 bases. The ends lost 2 bases at V and 5 bases at J; junction bases unmatched: 8. CDR1 SGHRS and CDR2 YFSETQ come from the germline V gene. This CDR3 has 15 amino acids. The CDR3 bases are TGCGCCAGCAGCTTTTCGACAGGGGCTGGTGAGACCCAGTACTTC. Its protein is CASSFSTGAGETQYF.

The table lists this clonotype with many counts. V usage is TRBV2 and J usage is TRBJ2-3; unclear D gene. This CDR3 is built from 14 residues. Germline CDR1 SNHLY, CDR2 FYNNEI. V shed 6 bases and J shed 1 base, with 11 bases lying between them. The CDR3 coding sequence is TGTGCCAGCAGCGGAGAGCTAGGCACAGATACGCAGTATTTT. It yields the protein CASSGELGTDTQYF.

This clonotype was detected ten times or more. V and J are TRBV6-1 and TRBJ2-5; 11 bases align to TRBD1. The CDR3 sequence is 15 residues long. V lost 6 bases to trimming and J lost 5 bases; unmatched junction nucleotides: 8. Germline CDR1 and CDR2: MNHNS and SASEGT. The CDR3, as DNA: TGTGCCAGCAGGGCGGACAGGGGGCCGGGGGAGACCCAGTACTTC. Translation gives CASRADRGPGETQYF.

This clonotype was observed a few times. This CDR3 reads CASSPGADTDTQYF. The CDR3 DNA reads as TGTGCCAGCAGCCCCGGTGCAGACACAGATACGCAGTATTTT. The rearrangement links TRBV5-4 to TRBJ2-3; D is undetermined. V lost 4 bases and J lost 2, with 11 bases in between. Germline assignment: CDR1 SGHNT and CDR2 YYREEE (reference sequence). The CDR3 totals 14 residues.

This clonotype was seen repeatedly, ten times or more. The V and J genes are TRBV6-1 and TRBJ1-5, with TRBD1 identical over 10 bases. CDR1 and CDR2 (germline): MNHNS, SASEGT. This CDR3 contains 16 residues. V lost 5 bases, J lost 5 bases, and 9 bases stayed unmatched. The CDR3 region is CASSRLPDRGYQPQHF. CDR3 in DNA: TGTGCCAGCAGTCGGCTGCCGGACAGGGGGTATCAGCCCCAGCATTTT.

This clonotype was found many times. The chain recombines TRBV12-3 or TRBV12-4 with TRBJ2-2, with D unresolved. V was cut by 7 bases and J by 4 bases, with 16 bases left in between. The CDR3 covers 15 residues. CDR3 protein: CASTPVAGGTGELFF. Here the CDR3 DNA reads TGTGCCAGCACCCCTGTAGCCGGTGGCACCGGGGAGCTGTTTTTT.

This clonotype was observed at least ten times. This chain connects TRBV5-1 to TRBJ2-5; weak D call: TRBD2 (6 bases). Trimming stripped 0 bases from V and 1 base from J, with 10 bases between. The germline CDR1 and CDR2 sequences are SGHRS and YFSETQ. The CDR3 has 15 amino acids. The CDR3 loop is CASSLAYGSQETQYF. In DNA, the CDR3 is TGCGCCAGCAGCTTGGCATACGGGAGCCAAGAGACCCAGTACTTC.

This clonotype appeared many times. The V gene is TRBV10-3, the J gene TRBJ2-7; 8 bases are shared with TRBD1. CDR1 is ENHRY, CDR2 SYGVKD, per germline. The CDR3 loop spans 15 amino acids. V trimming: 5 bases; J trimming: 2 bases; junction bases outside the gene matches: 8. The DNA of the CDR3 is TGTGCCATCAGTCATAGACAGGGGATTACCTACGAGCAGTACTTC. Its protein is CAISHRQGITYEQYF.

This clonotype was counted at least ten times. The chain joins TRBV7-9 to TRBJ2-2; D gene unclear. The germline V gene encodes CDR1 SEHNR and CDR2 FQNEAQ (reference sequence). The CDR3 totals 14 residues. The ends were cut back, 11 bases at V and 2 bases at J, with 15 bases in the middle. In DNA form, the CDR3 reads TGTGCCCCAGTCCGGGTCTTAAACACCGGGGAGCTGTTTTTT. Its protein product is CAPVRVLNTGELFF. Full variable domain (missing parts from reference TRBV7-9 and TRBJ2-2): DTGVSQNPRHKITKRGQNVTFRCDPISEHNRLYWYRQTLGQGPEFLTYFQNEAQLEKSRLLSDRFSAERPKGSFSTLEIQRTEQGDSAMYLCAPVRVLNTGELFFGEGSRLTVL.

This clonotype was seen ten or more times. The chain couples TRBV15 to TRBJ2-5; the D gene could be TRBD1 or TRBD2 (6 bases each). This CDR3 is 13 amino acids long. The V end lost 7 bases, the J end lost 4 bases, and 13 bases lay between the germline ends. Per germline, CDR1 LNHNV and CDR2 YYDKDF (reference sequence). CDR3 nucleotide sequence: TGTGCCACCACCGGGGGCCCAGGAGAGACCCAGTACTTC. Translation: CATTGGPGETQYF.